This section outlines one T cell receptor beta chain sequence together with its context. Its antigen is unknown. There are no base qualities to consult, and no much larger clone falls within one base. CDR1 SGHDT and CDR2 YYEEEE are derived from the germline V gene. The CDR3 sequence holds 14 residues, the cysteine and phenylalanine included. The retained sequence is limited to the CDR3, 42 bases, with the frame set at the first base. V is pruned by 4 bases and J by 2 bases, leaving 5 bases of the junction without a gene match. The data originate from a study of blood T cell repertoires in COVID-19 (dated by TCRdb to between 2020 and 2021). Regarding the research as a whole: Collaborator samples came from the United States, Italy and Spain and covered acute and convalescent phases of COVID-19. The dataset comprised deeply sampled blood TCRbeta repertoires from subjects exposed to, actively infected with, or recovered from COVID-19. HLA class I and class II types, where available, came from metadata supplied by the sample provider rather than from assay-based typing. A de-identified subject ID, COVID-19 status, age in years and sex were almost always included in the sample metadata. The prospective study material was composed of cDNA or gDNA derived from T cells, B-cell-depleted T cells, or PBMCs. The repertoires were released in a freely available public database intended as a resource for research on the immune response to SARS-CoV-2. The samples were drawn from the first 160 participants of the ongoing ImmuneRACE study and from 1,254 subjects provided by 6 global collaborators.

Enrolling through a virtual design, the prospective study's participants ranged in age from roughly 18 to 89 years and lived across 20 to 25 United States geographic areas. To assign participants to cohorts, the prospective study relied on clinical history that participants themselves reported in a screening survey and a study questionnaire. Recovered participants in ImmuneRACE Cohort 3 were defined as having two consecutive negative NP/OP PCR tests, clearance from a healthcare professional, or resolution of symptoms. In the prospective study, whole blood, serum and a nasopharyngeal or oropharyngeal swab were collected from each participant by mobile phlebotomists. Prospective study participants could optionally give additional blood draws and questionnaires over an approximately two-month period. Prospective study blood samples were shipped either frozen or at room temperature before DNA extraction.

The full study reports these points: The amount of clinical and demographic metadata varied by source and participant and was provided uncurated.

TCRbeta CDR3 regions were amplified from genomic DNA using the immunoSEQ Assay, a bias-controlled multiplex PCR. Regarding the original processing steps: Within the assay, amplification of reference gene primers was used to estimate how many nucleated cells each sample contained. To quantify the absolute abundance of each unique TCRbeta CDR3 rearrangement, sequence reads were collapsed and filtered. For each sample, productive Simpson clonality was calculated as the square root of Simpson's diversity index over productive rearrangements. TCRdb retrieved this table from immuneACCESS and kept in-frame rearrangements only. Not all clones are present; in checked studies, unresolved V genes account for under half, and no reason is known for the remainder. V and J calls and clone size are those listed in that table; D and trimming were worked out from the DNA. Present in this sample are 150,000 to 200,000 clones, about 78% of which were seen just once. Of the sample, roughly a sixth falls within the top ten clones.

Sequencing used PBMCs or T cells enriched from blood (not recorded which). The source of this sequence is a woman aged 45-59 years who had recovered from COVID-19. The chain employs TRBV5-6 and TRBJ2-5; 7 bases in the middle match TRBD2. The CDR3 region has the sequence CASSRPGGQETQYF. In nucleotides, the sequence is TGTGCCAGCAGCCGCCCCGGGGGGCAAGAGACCCAGTACTTC.